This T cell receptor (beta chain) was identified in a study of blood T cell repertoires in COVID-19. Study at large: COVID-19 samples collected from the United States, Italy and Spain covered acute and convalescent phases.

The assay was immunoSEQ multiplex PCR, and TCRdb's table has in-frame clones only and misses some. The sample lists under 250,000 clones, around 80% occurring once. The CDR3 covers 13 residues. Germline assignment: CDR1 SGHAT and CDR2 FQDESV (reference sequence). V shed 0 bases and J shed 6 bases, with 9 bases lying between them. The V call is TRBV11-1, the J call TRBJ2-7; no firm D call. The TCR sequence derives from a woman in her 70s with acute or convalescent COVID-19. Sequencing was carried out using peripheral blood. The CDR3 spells CASSLARYSEQYF. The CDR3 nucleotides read TGTGCCAGCAGCTTAGCGAGGTATAGCGAGCAGTACTTC.